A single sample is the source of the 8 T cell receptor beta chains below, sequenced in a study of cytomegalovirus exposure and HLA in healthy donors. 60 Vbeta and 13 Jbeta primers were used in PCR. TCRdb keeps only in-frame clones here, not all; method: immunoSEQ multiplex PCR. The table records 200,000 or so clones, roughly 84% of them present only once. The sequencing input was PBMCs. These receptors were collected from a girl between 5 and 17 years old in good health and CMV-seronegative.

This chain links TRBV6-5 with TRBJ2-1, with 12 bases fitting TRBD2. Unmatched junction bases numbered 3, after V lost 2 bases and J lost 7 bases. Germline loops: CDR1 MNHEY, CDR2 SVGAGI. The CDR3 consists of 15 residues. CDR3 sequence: CASSYGTSGGNEQFF. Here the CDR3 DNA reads TGTGCCAGCAGTTACGGCACTAGCGGGGGGAATGAGCAGTTCTTC.

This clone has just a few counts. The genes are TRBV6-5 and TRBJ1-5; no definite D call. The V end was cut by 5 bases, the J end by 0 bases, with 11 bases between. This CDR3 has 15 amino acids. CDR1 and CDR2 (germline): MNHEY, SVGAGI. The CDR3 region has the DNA TGTGCCAGCAGTCCCCGCAGAATTAGCAATCAGCCCCAGCATTTT. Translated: CASSPRRISNQPQHF.

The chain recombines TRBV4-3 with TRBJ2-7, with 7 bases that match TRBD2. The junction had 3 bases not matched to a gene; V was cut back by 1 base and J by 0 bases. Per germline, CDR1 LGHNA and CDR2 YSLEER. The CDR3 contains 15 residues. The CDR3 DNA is TGCGCCAGCAGCCAAGCGGGGGGTCTCTCCTACGAGCAGTACTTC. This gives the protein CASSQAGGLSYEQYF.

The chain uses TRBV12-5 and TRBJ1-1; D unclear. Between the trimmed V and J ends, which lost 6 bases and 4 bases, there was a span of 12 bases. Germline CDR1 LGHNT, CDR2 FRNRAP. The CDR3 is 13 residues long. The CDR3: CASGLALSTEAFF. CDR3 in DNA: TGTGCTAGTGGCCTGGCATTAAGCACTGAAGCTTTCTTT. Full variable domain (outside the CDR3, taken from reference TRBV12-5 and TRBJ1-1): DARVTQTPRHKVTEMGQEVTMRCQPILGHNTVFWYRQTMMQGLELLAYFRNRAPLDDSGMPKDRFSAEMPDATLATLKIQPSEPRDSAVYFCASGLALSTEAFFGQGTRLTVV.

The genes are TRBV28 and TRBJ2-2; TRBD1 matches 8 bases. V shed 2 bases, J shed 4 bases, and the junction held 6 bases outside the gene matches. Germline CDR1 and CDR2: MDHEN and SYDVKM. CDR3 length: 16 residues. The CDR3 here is CASSLGQGAGTGELFF. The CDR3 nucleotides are TGTGCCAGCAGTTTAGGTCAGGGGGCAGGCACCGGGGAGCTGTTTTTT.

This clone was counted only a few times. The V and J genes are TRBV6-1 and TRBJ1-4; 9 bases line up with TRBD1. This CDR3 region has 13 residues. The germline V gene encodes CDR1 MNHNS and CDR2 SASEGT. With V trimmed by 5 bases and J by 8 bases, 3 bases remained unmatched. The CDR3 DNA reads TGTGCCAGCAGTTGGGACAGGGAAGAAAAACTGTTTTTT. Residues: CASSWDREEKLFF.

The CDR3 sequence is CASSLDRMFGYTF. CDR3 nucleotide sequence: TGTGCCAGCAGCTTAGACAGGATGTTTGGCTACACCTTC. The chain employs TRBV7-9 and TRBJ1-2; TRBD1 might be the D (5 bases). V dropped 1 base and J dropped 7 bases, with 10 bases sitting between them. The CDR3 runs to 13 residues. The V gene's germline CDR1 is SEHNR and CDR2 FQNEAQ (reference sequence).

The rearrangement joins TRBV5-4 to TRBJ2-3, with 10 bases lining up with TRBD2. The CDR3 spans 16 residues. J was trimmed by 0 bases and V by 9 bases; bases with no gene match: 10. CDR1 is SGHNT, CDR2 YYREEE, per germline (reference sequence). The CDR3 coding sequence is TGTGCCATTTGGAATCTAGCGGGGGCTAGCACAGATACGCAGTATTTT. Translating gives CAIWNLAGASTDTQYF.